This record covers a single T cell receptor beta chain. Which antigen it targets is not known. Base qualities are missing; no much larger clone stands one base away. One collaborating source in Seattle enrolled patients while the patients were actively infected and followed the patients over time throughout the course of disease. The collaborating institutions used their own protocols to collect whole blood in K2EDTA tubes. For TCRbeta analysis, collaborators shipped samples as frozen whole blood, isolated PBMCs, or DNA extracted from either of those sample types. TCRbeta CDR3 regions were amplified from genomic DNA by means of the immunoSEQ Assay, a bias-controlled multiplex PCR. On the study's bioinformatics: The number of nucleated cells in each sample was estimated from the amplification of reference gene primers within the assay. To quantify the absolute abundance of each unique TCRbeta CDR3 rearrangement, sequence reads were collapsed and filtered. For each sample, productive Simpson clonality was calculated as the square root of Simpson's diversity index across productive rearrangements. Entries here come from immuneACCESS through TCRdb and include only in-frame sequences with V and J called. Some clones fail to appear in such tables; in the studies checked, an unresolved V gene covers under half of the shortfall, and the cause of the remainder is unknown. The V and J calls and clone size are taken from that table; D and trimming were inferred from the DNA. This sample holds roughly 260,000 clones; about 91% were observed only once. 2.5% to 3% of the sample rests with the top ten.

The source of the sample is a study of blood T cell repertoires in COVID-19 (dated by TCRdb to the early 2020s). Study-level background: Samples from collaborators originated in the United States, Italy and Spain and spanned both the acute and convalescent phases of COVID-19. A de-identified subject ID, COVID-19 status, age in years and sex were almost always included in the sample metadata. A freely available public database, intended as a resource for researchers studying the immune response to SARS-CoV-2, is where the repertoires were released. Where available, HLA class I and class II types were obtained from metadata supplied by the sample provider rather than from assay-based typing. The prospective study material was composed of cDNA or gDNA derived from T cells, B-cell-depleted T cells, or PBMCs. Deeply sampled blood TCRbeta repertoires from subjects exposed to, actively infected with, or recovered from COVID-19 were included in the dataset. The samples were drawn from two sources: the first 160 participants of the ongoing ImmuneRACE study, and over 1,000 subjects contributed by 6 global collaborators.

Overall results and qualifications from the work: Clinical and demographic metadata were provided uncurated, with the amount varying by source and participant.

V ends up 4 bases short and J 5 bases short, with an unmatched junction base count of 5. Measured from the cysteine to the phenylalanine, the CDR3 is 16 residues long. Here the CDR3 DNA is all that survives: 48 bases in frame from base 1. CDR1 and CDR2 (LGHDT, YNNKEL) derive from the germline V gene (reference sequence). Recombination linked TRBV3-1 (or the pseudogene TRBV3-2) to TRBJ2-7, with 16 bases aligning to TRBD2. The origin of this receptor is a person under 30 with COVID-19, enrolled during active disease. The source material was peripheral blood. The CDR3 loop reads CASSRTGTSGRDEQYF. The bases are TGTGCCAGCAGCCGTACCGGGACTAGCGGGAGGGACGAGCAGTACTTC.